The rows below give T cell receptor beta chains drawn from one sample of a study of blood T cells in healthy people across ages. TCRdb passed the 5' RACE reads through MiXCR, listing each CDR3 protein once. This sample has about 1 million distinct CDR3 sequences, with around 45% found just once. The sequencing input was blood. All receptors derive from an older woman in good health. CDR3s include the opening cysteine and the closing phenylalanine or tryptophan. Fields, in order: CDR3 length, clone size, J gene, D gene, V gene, CDR3 DNA, CDR3 protein. A D gene is named only where the DNA matches it firmly. Expanded clones get a size class; other rows say once, few or many, or leave the size out.

15 - TRBJ2-1 TRBD1 TRBV7-8 TGTGCCAGCAGCTTATTTCGGGCAGGGGGCAATGAGCAGTTCTTC CASSLFRAGGNEQFF
16 - TRBJ2-7 TRBD2 TRBV27 TGTGCCAGCAGTCCGGAGCCGGGACTAGCGGGGTACGAGCAGTACTTC CASSPEPGLAGYEQYF
12 - TRBJ1-2 TRBD1 TRBV20-1 TGCAGTGCTTATGACAGGGCCTATGGCTACACCTTC CSAYDRAYGYTF
14 - TRBJ2-1 TRBD2 TRBV6-2/TRBV6-3 TGTGCCAGCACCGGGAGGGCGTTCTACAATGAGCAGTTCTTC CASTGRAFYNEQFF
17 - TRBJ2-5 - TRBV5-4 TGTGCCAGCAGCTTGTTACGGCTAGCCTCTCAACACGAGACCCAGTACTTC CASSLLRLASQHETQYF
14 - TRBJ2-7 - TRBV12-3/TRBV12-4 TGTGCCAGCAGTCCGTCCCGGGACATATACGAGCAGTACTTC CASSPSRDIYEQYF
10 once TRBJ2-1 - TRBV28 TGTGCCAGCAGAGCTAATGAGCAGTTCTTC CASRANEQFF
15 - TRBJ2-3 - TRBV27 TGTGCCAGCAGTGGGTCGAGGGAGGACACAGATACGCAGTATTTT CASSGSREDTDTQYF
14 - TRBJ2-2 - TRBV6-2/TRBV6-3 TGTGCCAGCACGGGCAGGCTGTTGGCCGGGGAGCTGTTTTTT CASTGRLLAGELFF
15 - TRBJ1-1 - TRBV5-6 TGTGCCAGCAGCCGCCTCGGGACGGGGAACACTGAAGCTTTCTTT CASSRLGTGNTEAFF
16 few TRBJ1-1 - TRBV6-6 TGTGCCAGCAGTAACTACGTTGGGACGGTGAACACTGAAGCTTTCTTT CASSNYVGTVNTEAFF
12 - TRBJ2-3 - TRBV20-1 TGCAGTGCCCGATACGTCACAGATACGCAGTATTTT CSARYVTDTQYF
16 - TRBJ2-1 - TRBV10-3 TGTGCCATCAGTGATTCGGGGAGTGTCTCCTACAATGAGCAGTTCTTC CAISDSGSVSYNEQFF
15 many TRBJ2-1 - TRBV7-2 TGTGCCAGCAGCGTAAGCGGAACCCTCTACAATGAGCAGTTCTTC CASSVSGTLYNEQFF
16 few TRBJ2-1 TRBD2 TRBV7-9 TGTGCCAGCAGCTATCGCGGGAGAACCAGTTTAGATGAGCAGTTCTTC CASSYRGRTSLDEQFF
14 few TRBJ2-3 - TRBV7-2 TGTGCCAGCAGCTTCGGCAGGGCGGCAGATACGCAGTATTTT CASSFGRAADTQYF
15 once TRBJ2-1 - TRBV29-1 TGCAGCGTTCGAGGGCCCCGGTTTCAAGACAACGAGCAGTTCTTC CSVRGPRFQDNEQFF
16 - TRBJ2-7 - TRBV7-2 TGTGCCAGCAGCTACAAGGGGGTAAGCTCCTACAATGAGCAGTACTTC CASSYKGVSSYNEQYF
16 - TRBJ2-1 TRBD2 TRBV5-1 TGCGCCAGCAGCCCAGGGCGACTAGCGGGAAACAATGAGCAGTTCTTC CASSPGRLAGNNEQFF
15 - TRBJ2-1 TRBD2 TRBV7-3 TGTGCCAGCAGCCCCCCAGGGCGGGAGGGCCGTGAGCAGTTCTTC CASSPPGREGREQFF